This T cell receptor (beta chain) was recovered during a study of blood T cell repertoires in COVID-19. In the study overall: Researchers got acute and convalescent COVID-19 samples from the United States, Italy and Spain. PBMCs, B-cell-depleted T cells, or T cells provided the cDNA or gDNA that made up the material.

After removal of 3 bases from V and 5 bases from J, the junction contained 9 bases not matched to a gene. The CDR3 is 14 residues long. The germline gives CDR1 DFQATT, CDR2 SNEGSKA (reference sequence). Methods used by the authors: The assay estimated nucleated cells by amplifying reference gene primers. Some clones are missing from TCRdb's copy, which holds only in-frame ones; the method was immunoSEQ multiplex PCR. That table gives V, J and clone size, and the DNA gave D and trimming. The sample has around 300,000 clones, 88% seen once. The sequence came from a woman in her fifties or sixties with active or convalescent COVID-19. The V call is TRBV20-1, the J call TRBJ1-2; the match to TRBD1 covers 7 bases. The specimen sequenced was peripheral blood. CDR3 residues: CSASNYRGAYGYTF. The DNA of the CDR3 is TGCAGTGCTAGTAACTACAGGGGAGCGTATGGCTACACCTTC.